This TCR beta chain derives from a study of T cell responses to AZD1222 COVID-19 vaccine. Study-wide findings and caveats: Reportedly, nearly half the spike-specific TCRs target unmutated variant regions. At study baseline, merely five or six AZD1222 recipients were seropositive. Along spike, vaccine-associated CD4 TCRs were found throughout, with dominance at 160-218 and 743-854. An increase in Spike-specific TCR breadth and depth was observed after two AZD1222 doses.

On this clone: Its antigen remains unidentified.

Sequenced by immunoSEQ multiplex PCR; TCRdb stores in-frame clones only, minus some. The sample holds about 97,000 clones; about nine tenths are singletons and the top ten take 1.3%. Trimming removed 4 bases at V and 0 bases at J, with 4 bases between. The CDR3 runs to 11 residues. Germline V lookup: CDR1 DFQATT, CDR2 SNEGSKA (reference sequence). Sequenced here: peripheral blood, sampled on day 0 of AZD1222 vaccination. The TCR comes from an adult in good health. The chain is built from TRBV20-1 and TRBJ2-7, with D uncertain. CDR3 in amino acids: CSAKSSYEQYF. DNA of the CDR3: TGCAGTGCTAAATCCTCCTACGAGCAGTACTTC.